The rows below give T cell receptor beta chains drawn from one sample of a study of T-cell reconstitution after alpha-beta-depleted transplantation in children. MiXCR, applied by TCRdb to the PCR reads, yields one record per CDR3 protein. The sample records over 150,000 distinct CDR3 sequences, roughly 7% being singletons. The sequencing here drew on PBMCs, taken before TCRalphabeta/CD19-depleted stem cell transplant. The receptors derive from a boy aged 2 to 9 with acute lymphoblastic leukemia, due to receive a stem cell transplant. The CDR3 runs from the conserved cysteine through the conserved F or W. The D gene is left open where the match is weak. Expanded clones get a size class; other rows say once, few or many, or leave the size out.

size	D	J	V	DNA	CDR3
many	.	TRBJ2-5	TRBV3-1	TGTGCCAGCAGCTCTGCCCGGGGTTCACAAGAGACCCAGTACTTC	CASSSARGSQETQYF
many	TRBD1	TRBJ1-5	TRBV12-3/TRBV12-4	TGTGCCAGCAGTTTAGCCGGGACAGGGAATCAGCCCCAGCATTTT	CASSLAGTGNQPQHF
few	.	TRBJ1-2	TRBV6-5	TGTGCCAGCAGTTACTCGGCAGGGGCGGGCTATGGCTACACCTTC	CASSYSAGAGYGYTF
many	.	TRBJ2-7	TRBV28	TGTGCCAGCAGTCAACTGGAGGGATGGGGATTCTACGAGCAGTACTTC	CASSQLEGWGFYEQYF
many	.	TRBJ2-5	TRBV5-1	TGCGCCAGCAGCTTGGCCCTTCAGGACAGACAAGAGACCCAGTACTTC	CASSLALQDRQETQYF
many	TRBD2	TRBJ2-1	TRBV4-3	TGCGCCAGCAGCCGTAGCGGGGGGGGTTTCAATGAGCAGTTCTTC	CASSRSGGGFNEQFF
many	.	TRBJ2-1	TRBV27	TGTGCCAGCAGCCTACTCCCGACGAATCAAGGCAATGAGCAGTTCTTC	CASSLLPTNQGNEQFF
many	TRBD1	TRBJ2-5	TRBV5-5	TGTGCCAGCTCCGTACAGGGGATGGAGACCCAGTACTTC	CASSVQGMETQYF
many	.	TRBJ2-1	TRBV2	TGTGCCAGCAGTGAACAGTGGGAGCAGTTCTTC	CASSEQWEQFF
many	.	TRBJ2-4	TRBV5-6	TGTGCCAGCCCCTCTTGGGGTGGGGATGCCAAAAACATTCAGTACTTC	CASPSWGGDAKNIQYF
.	.	TRBJ1-2	TRBV28	TGTGCCAGCAGTTTAGGTTCAGGGGTCAATGGCTACACCTTC	CASSLGSGVNGYTF
.	.	TRBJ1-5	TRBV19	.	CASSIFGEDQPQHF
many	.	TRBJ2-2	TRBV11-2	TGTGCCAGCAGCCTCATCAACGGGGAGCTGTTTTTT	CASSLINGELFF
few	.	TRBJ2-1	TRBV18	TGTGCCAGCTCGGAACGAAGGGACAATGAGCAGTTCTTC	CASSERRDNEQFF
many	.	TRBJ2-7	TRBV7-9	TGTGCCACCTCTGGGGCCGAGCAGTACTTC	CATSGAEQYF
few	.	TRBJ1-5	TRBV30	TGTGCCTGGAGTCTCCGGGCGCAGCCCCAGCATTTT	CAWSLRAQPQHF